These 17 T cell receptor beta chains originate from one sample sequenced in a study of CD8+ T cells in alopecia areata. Extraction and reverse transcription of RNA yielded cDNA as the sequencing template. Libraries were prepared by immunoSEQ multiplex PCR; TCRdb keeps only in-frame clonotypes and omits some of them. The sample shows 150,000 to 200,000 clones, 59% of them seen only once. This material consisted of CD4+ T cells sorted from blood, taken at week 0. The origin of the receptors is a human donor with alopecia areata.

The chain recombines TRBV7-2 with TRBJ2-5, with D possibly being TRBD1 or TRBD2 (5 bases each). The CDR3 totals 13 residues. Germline V gene sequence: CDR1 SGHTA, CDR2 FQGNSA. V lost 3 bases and J lost 7, with 12 bases in between. The CDR3 DNA is TGTGCCAGCAGCTTTGGGGGAACAAGGACCCAGTACTTC. Amino acids: CASSFGGTRTQYF.

This rearrangement joins TRBV6-5 to TRBJ2-5; D is perhaps TRBD2 (6 bases). CDR3 length: 14 amino acids. V shed 10 bases and J shed 4 bases, with 19 bases lying between them. Germline V CDR1 and CDR2: MNHEY, SVGAGI. The CDR3 sequence: CATQTQGLSETQYF. CDR3 DNA: TGTGCCACCCAAACTCAGGGACTTTCAGAGACCCAGTACTTC.

This clone turned up a few times. The rearrangement links TRBV30 to TRBJ2-6; 12 nucleotides align to TRBD2. The germline CDR1 and CDR2 sequences are GTSNPN and SVGIG (reference sequence). This CDR3 has 19 residues. V lost 1 base and J lost 0; bases outside the gene matches: 7. As DNA, the CDR3 is TGTGCCTGGAGTGGGGGACTAGCGGGCTGGGGCTCTGGGGCCAACGTCCTGACTTTC. This sequence encodes CAWSGGLAGWGSGANVLTF.

This sequence joins TRBV25-1 and TRBJ1-2; possible D gene TRBD1, 6 bases. In germline, CDR1 is MGHDK, CDR2 SYGVNS. The length of the CDR3 is 13 residues. V was cut by 7 bases and J by 6 bases, with 15 bases left in between. The CDR3 DNA sequence: TGTGCCAGCAATAGTGGGGACATGGATGGCTACACCTTC. Amino acids: CASNSGDMDGYTF.

This rearrangement joins TRBV29-1 to TRBJ1-2; no reliable D call. The CDR3 consists of 11 residues. Germline CDR1 and CDR2: SQVTM and ANQGSEA. Trimming took 4 bases from V and 0 from J, leaving 3 bases between them. CDR3 amino acids: CSVVANYGYTF. The CDR3 DNA reads TGCAGCGTTGTGGCTAACTATGGCTACACCTTC.

This rearrangement joins TRBV5-8 to TRBJ1-6; 9 bases align to TRBD1. The ends lost 4 bases at V and 7 bases at J; junction bases unmatched: 9. CDR1 and CDR2 from the germline V gene are SGHTS and YDEGEE. This CDR3 comprises 16 residues. The CDR3 DNA sequence: TGTGCCAGCAGCGAACCGGACAGGGGCCGAAATTCACCCCTCCACTTT. It encodes CASSEPDRGRNSPLHF.

The chain has TRBV7-9 and TRBJ2-5; possible D gene TRBD2, 6 bases. CDR1 and CDR2 (germline): SEHNR, FQNEAQ (reference sequence). V lost 5 bases and J 1 base, leaving 11 bases between the germline ends. CDR3 length equals 14 residues. The chain's CDR3 is CASSLGGAQETQYF. CDR3 coding DNA: TGTGCCAGCAGCCTCGGGGGTGCCCAAGAGACCCAGTACTTC. Full variable domain (outside the CDR3, taken from reference TRBV7-9 and TRBJ2-5): DTGVSQNPRHKITKRGQNVTFRCDPISEHNRLYWYRQTLGQGPEFLTYFQNEAQLEKSRLLSDRFSAERPKGSFSTLEIQRTEQGDSAMYLCASSLGGAQETQYFGPGTRLLVL.

In its sample, this clone was seen a few times. The chain uses TRBV2 and TRBJ1-5, with D tentatively TRBD1 (5 bases). The CDR3 consists of 15 residues. Germline CDR1 SNHLY, CDR2 FYNNEI. Between the trimmed V and J ends, which lost 4 bases and 3 bases, there was a span of 13 bases. For the CDR3, the DNA is TGTGCCAGCAGTGTCGGTGGGGGGATCAATCAGCCCCAGCATTTT. Translation: CASSVGGGINQPQHF.

This sequence joins TRBV4-1 and TRBJ2-7; D is undetermined. V lost 1 base and J 3 bases, leaving 16 bases between the germline ends. CDR3 length: 16 residues. From germline, CDR1 is MGHRA and CDR2 YSYEKL. The CDR3 is CASSQGAEVSVYEQYF. The CDR3 bases are TGCGCCAGCAGCCAAGGTGCTGAGGTATCAGTCTACGAGCAGTACTTC.

This clone came up a few times. The chain links TRBV4-2 to TRBJ2-6, with D perhaps TRBD1 (5 bases). This CDR3 is 16 amino acids long. Deletions cut 0 bases from V and 2 bases from J, with 8 bases between. Germline V gene data show CDR1 as LGHNA and CDR2 as YNFKEQ. CDR3 amino acids: CASSQDPGTGANVLTF. DNA of the CDR3: TGTGCCAGCAGCCAAGATCCAGGGACTGGGGCCAACGTCCTGACTTTC.

This clone came up once. DNA of the CDR3: TGTGCCAGCAGTCGAGACAGGGGATCTTACAATGAGCAGTTCTTC. Encoded protein: CASSRDRGSYNEQFF. The rearrangement links TRBV2 to TRBJ2-1; 8 bases fit TRBD1. This CDR3 spans 15 amino acids. Germline V gene data show CDR1 as SNHLY and CDR2 as FYNNEI. Trimming cost V 5 bases and J 4 bases; bases outside gene matches: 7.

The chain employs TRBV5-1 and TRBJ2-7, with D maybe TRBD1 (6 bases). The V and J ends lost 4 bases and 7 bases respectively, with 21 bases between them. This CDR3 comprises 15 residues. Germline V CDR1 and CDR2: SGHRS, YFSETQ. The CDR3 bases are TGCGCCAGCAGCCTAAGACAGGACTCTACGGGAGAGCAGTACTTC. Encoded protein: CASSLRQDSTGEQYF.

The chain carries TRBV7-2 and TRBJ2-5; 8 bases fit TRBD2. J was trimmed by 1 base and V by 2 bases; bases with no gene match: 6. The CDR3 extends over 16 amino acids. Per the germline V gene, CDR1 is SGHTA and CDR2 is FQGNSA. The CDR3 region has the DNA TGTGCCAGCAGCTTAACGCCCGGGGGGGGCCAAGAGACCCAGTACTTC. Its protein is CASSLTPGGGQETQYF.

The chain carries TRBV30 and TRBJ2-3; D unresolved. CDR3 length: 11 residues. Deletions cut 8 bases from V and 0 bases from J, with 6 bases between. CDR1 GTSNPN and CDR2 SVGIG come from the germline V gene (reference sequence). The CDR3 sequence is CAGWSTDTQYF. The CDR3 region has the DNA TGTGCCGGATGGAGCACAGATACGCAGTATTTT.

This clone has a handful of counts. CDR3 nucleotide sequence: TGTGCCAGCAGCCCCCAACCTGGGTGGAACACTGAAGCTTTCTTT. Translating gives CASSPQPGWNTEAFF. This sequence joins TRBV9 and TRBJ1-1, with D unclear. The CDR3 totals 15 residues. Trimming stripped 4 bases from V and 1 base from J, with 14 bases between. Germline CDR1 is SGDLS and CDR2 is YYNGEE. Drawing the rest from reference TRBV9 and TRBJ1-1, the complete variable domain is DSGVTQTPKHLITATGQRVTLRCSPRSGDLSVYWYQQSLDQGLQFLIQYYNGEERAKGNILERFSAQQFPDLHSELNLSSLELGDSALYFCASSPQPGWNTEAFFGQGTRLTVV.

The rearrangement joins TRBV20-1 to TRBJ2-7; D call uncertain. The germline CDR1 and CDR2 sequences are DFQATT and SNEGSKA (reference sequence). The CDR3 contains 11 residues. Between the trimmed V and J ends, which lost 3 bases and 7 bases, there was a span of 10 bases. The CDR3 DNA reads TGCAGTGCTAGGTCAGCTGGGGAGCAGTACTTC. Its protein is CSARSAGEQYF.

The chain uses TRBV5-1 and TRBJ2-7; D not resolved. Trimming stripped 0 bases from V and 2 bases from J, with 6 bases between. The CDR3 is 13 amino acids. Germline V gives CDR1 SGHRS, CDR2 YFSETQ. CDR3 loop: CASSLDGPYEQYF. The CDR3 DNA follows: TGCGCCAGCAGCTTGGACGGACCCTACGAGCAGTACTTC.